What follows are 9 T cell receptor beta chains derived from one specimen sequenced in a study of blood T cell repertoires in COVID-19. The table came from immunoSEQ multiplex PCR; TCRdb's copy has only in-frame clones and leaves some out. The repertoire has 130,000 or so clones, about 86% of them found once; the top ten carry 7% to 10%. Input material: peripheral blood. These receptors all stem from a woman aged 55-69 years with acute or convalescent COVID-19.

V gene TRBV7-2 combines with J gene TRBJ1-6, with unresolved D. Trimming shortened V by 1 base and J by 14 bases, and 15 bases separated the two germline ends. The CDR3 totals 14 residues. Germline CDR1 reads SGHTA; CDR2 reads FQGNSA. CDR3 region: CASSLVGSFAALHF. Written as DNA, the CDR3 is TGTGCCAGCAGCTTAGTAGGCTCTTTCGCGGCCCTCCACTTT.

The chain links TRBV11-3 to TRBJ2-5; no definite D call. Germline-derived CDR1 and CDR2 are SGHNT and YENEEA. V lost 5 bases to trimming and J lost 2 bases, with 9 bases between them. The length of the CDR3 is 13 residues. The CDR3 DNA is TGTGCCAGCAGCCCCCCAGGTCAAGAGACCCAGTACTTC. Translating gives CASSPPGQETQYF.

The genes are TRBV12-5 and TRBJ1-1; D is uncertain. In germline, CDR1 is LGHNT, CDR2 FRNRAP. V was shortened by 4 bases and J by 2 bases, with 8 bases between the two germline ends. This CDR3 region has 13 residues. The CDR3 DNA reads as TGTGCTAGTGGTTCCACCTATAACACTGAAGCTTTCTTT. Translated, it gives CASGSTYNTEAFF.

This clone was observed once. The chain links TRBV28 to TRBJ2-7, with D perhaps matching TRBD1 (6 bases). The CDR3 runs to 14 residues. Germline assignment: CDR1 MDHEN and CDR2 SYDVKM. Trimming left V 8 bases short and J 0 bases short, with 14 bases between. The CDR3 region has the DNA TGTGCCAGCGGACTTGACAGGAGCTCCTACGAGCAGTACTTC. It is translated as CASGLDRSSYEQYF.

The chain joins TRBV5-4 to TRBJ2-2; D perhaps matches TRBD2 (5 bases). V was pared by 3 bases and J by 0 bases, with 9 bases between. CDR3 size: 15 residues. CDR1 is SGHNT, CDR2 YYREEE, per germline (reference sequence). The CDR3 DNA reads as TGTGCCAGCAGCTCCGCGGGTTCGAACACCGGGGAGCTGTTTTTT. Translation gives CASSSAGSNTGELFF.

This clone turned up a few times. This chain joins TRBV27 and TRBJ2-7, with a possible D match to TRBD2 (6 bases). V dropped 0 bases and J dropped 3 bases, with 18 bases sitting between them. The CDR3 covers 17 residues. The V gene's germline CDR1 is MNHEY and CDR2 SMNVEV (reference sequence). CDR3 coding DNA: TGTGCCAGCAGTTTATCCGCACCGGGACTTTACCACTACGAGCAGTACTTC. Translated, it gives CASSLSAPGLYHYEQYF.

The chain carries TRBV12-5 and TRBJ1-1, with 7 bases aligning to TRBD1. The V gene's germline CDR1 is LGHNT and CDR2 FRNRAP. The trim removed 6 bases at V and 3 bases at J, leaving 7 bases unmatched. This CDR3 region has 14 residues. The CDR3 protein is CASGFRGVDTEAFF. In nucleotides, the CDR3 is TGTGCTAGTGGATTCAGGGGGGTTGACACTGAAGCTTTCTTT.

The chain uses TRBV4-3 and TRBJ2-7; 9 bases agree with TRBD2. Germline CDR1 is LGHNA and CDR2 is YSLEER. The ends lost 0 bases at V and 6 bases at J; junction bases unmatched: 6. The CDR3 length is 15 residues. The CDR3 is CASSQDSGLASEQYF. Written as DNA, the CDR3 is TGCGCCAGCAGCCAAGATTCGGGACTAGCCAGCGAGCAGTACTTC.

The chain carries TRBV6-5 and TRBJ1-3, with 10 bases fitting TRBD1. Germline assignment: CDR1 MNHEY and CDR2 SVGAGI. There are 15 residues in the CDR3. Trimming removed 6 bases from V and 4 bases from J; junction bases left unmatched: 6. In DNA, the CDR3 is TGTGCCAGCAGCAGCCGGGACAGGGGAGGAAACACCATATATTTT. It encodes CASSSRDRGGNTIYF.